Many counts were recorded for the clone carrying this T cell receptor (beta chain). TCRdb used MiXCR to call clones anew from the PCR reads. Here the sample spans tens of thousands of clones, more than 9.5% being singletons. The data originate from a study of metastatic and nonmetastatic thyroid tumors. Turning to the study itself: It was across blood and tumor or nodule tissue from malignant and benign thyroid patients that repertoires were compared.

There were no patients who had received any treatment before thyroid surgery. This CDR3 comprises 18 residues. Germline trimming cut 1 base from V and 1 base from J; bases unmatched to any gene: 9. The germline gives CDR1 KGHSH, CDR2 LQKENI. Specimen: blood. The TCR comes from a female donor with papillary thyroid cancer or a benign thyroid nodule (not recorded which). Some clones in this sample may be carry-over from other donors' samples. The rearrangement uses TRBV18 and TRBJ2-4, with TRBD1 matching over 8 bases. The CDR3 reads CASSPLPPSGGAKNIQYF. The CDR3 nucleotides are TGTGCCAGCTCACCACTCCCTCCGTCAGGGGGCGCCAAAAACATTCAGTACTTC.